The clone carrying this TCR beta chain was recorded at least ten times. Its cognate antigen is unknown. V lost 5 bases, J lost 5 bases, and 14 bases stayed unmatched. Germline lookup yields CDR1 DFQATT and CDR2 SNEGSKA (reference sequence). CDR3 size: 16 residues. This record belongs to a study of regulatory T cells in long-lasting Graves disease. Regarding the study as a whole: Preferential use of TRBV28, TRBJ1-2 and TRBJ2-5 was seen in persistent disease.

Arm-PCR with iRepertoire HTBI primers amplified the CDR3 regions for these TCR beta libraries. MiXCR, run by TCRdb on the multiplex PCR reads, gives a single entry per CDR3 protein. The data show about 470,000 distinct CDR3 sequences, more than 13% seen once. The time point denotes: newly diagnosed GD, antithyroid drugs for less than 3 months. PBMC-extracted RNA yielded the TCR library. This same sample was also taken into another study, of T cells in Graves' hyperthyroidism and ophthalmopathy.

The V gene is TRBV20-1, the J gene TRBJ2-1, with 8 bases fitting TRBD2. The source material was peripheral blood mononuclear cells (PBMCs), sampled at new diagnosis, from a patient treated with antithyroid drugs. This receptor was identified in a woman aged 25 to 39 with Graves disease. The CDR3 loop reads CSAGELAATFDNEQFF. The DNA of the CDR3 is TGCAGTGCTGGTGAACTAGCGGCGACTTTCGACAATGAGCAGTTCTTC.